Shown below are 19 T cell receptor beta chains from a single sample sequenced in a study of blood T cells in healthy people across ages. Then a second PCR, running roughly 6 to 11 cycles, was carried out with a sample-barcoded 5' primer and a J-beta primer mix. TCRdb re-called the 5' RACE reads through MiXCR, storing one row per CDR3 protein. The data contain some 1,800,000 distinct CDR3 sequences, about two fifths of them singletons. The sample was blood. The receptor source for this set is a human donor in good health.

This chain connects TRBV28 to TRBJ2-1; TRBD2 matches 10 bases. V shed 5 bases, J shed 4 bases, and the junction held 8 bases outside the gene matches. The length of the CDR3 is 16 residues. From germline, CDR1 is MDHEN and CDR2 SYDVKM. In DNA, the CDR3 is TGTGCCAGCAGTCGATTCACTAGCGGGGTATACAATGAGCAGTTCTTC. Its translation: CASSRFTSGVYNEQFF.

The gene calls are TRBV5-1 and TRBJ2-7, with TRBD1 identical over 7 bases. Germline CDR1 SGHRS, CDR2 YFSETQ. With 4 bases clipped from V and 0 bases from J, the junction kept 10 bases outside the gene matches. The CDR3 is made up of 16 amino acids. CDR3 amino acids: CASSPGTQGSSYEQYF. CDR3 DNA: TGCGCCAGCAGCCCGGGGACACAGGGGAGCTCCTACGAGCAGTACTTC.

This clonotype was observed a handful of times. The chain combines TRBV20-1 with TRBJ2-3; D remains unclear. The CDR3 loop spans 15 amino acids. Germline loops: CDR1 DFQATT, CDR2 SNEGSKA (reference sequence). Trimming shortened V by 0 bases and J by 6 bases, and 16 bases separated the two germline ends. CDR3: CSARDLYLGGDTQYF. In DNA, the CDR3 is TGCAGTGCTAGAGATCTTTATCTAGGTGGGGATACGCAGTATTTT.

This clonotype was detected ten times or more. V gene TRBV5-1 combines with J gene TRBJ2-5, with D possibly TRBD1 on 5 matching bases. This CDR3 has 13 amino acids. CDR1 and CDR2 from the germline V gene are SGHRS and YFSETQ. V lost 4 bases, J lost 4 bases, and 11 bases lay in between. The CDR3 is CASSLGARETQYF. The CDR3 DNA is TGCGCCAGCAGCCTAGGGGCTAGAGAGACCCAGTACTTC.

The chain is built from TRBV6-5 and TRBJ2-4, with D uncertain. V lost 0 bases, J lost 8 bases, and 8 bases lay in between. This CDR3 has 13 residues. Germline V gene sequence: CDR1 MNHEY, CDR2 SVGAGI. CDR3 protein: CASSYSMRDIQYF. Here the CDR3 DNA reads TGTGCCAGCAGTTACTCTATGAGAGACATTCAGTACTTC.

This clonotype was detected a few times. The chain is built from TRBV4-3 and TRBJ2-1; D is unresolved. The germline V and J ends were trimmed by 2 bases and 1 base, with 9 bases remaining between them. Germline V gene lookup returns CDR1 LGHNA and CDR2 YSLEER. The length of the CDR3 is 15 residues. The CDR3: CASSQRIASYNEQFF. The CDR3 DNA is TGCGCCAGCAGCCAACGGATCGCGTCCTACAATGAGCAGTTCTTC.

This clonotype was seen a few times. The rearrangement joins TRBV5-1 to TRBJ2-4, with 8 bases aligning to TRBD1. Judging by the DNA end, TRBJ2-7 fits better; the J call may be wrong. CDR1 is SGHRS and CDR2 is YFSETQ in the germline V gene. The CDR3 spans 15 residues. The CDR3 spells CASRASRGLHYEQYF. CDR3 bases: TGCGCCAGCAGGGCCTCCAGGGGGCTTCACTACGAGCAGTACTTC.

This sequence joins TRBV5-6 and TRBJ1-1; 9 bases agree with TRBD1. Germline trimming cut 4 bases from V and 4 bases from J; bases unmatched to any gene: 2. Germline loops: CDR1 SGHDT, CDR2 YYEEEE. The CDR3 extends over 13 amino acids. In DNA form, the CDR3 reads TGTGCCAGCAGCCGGGACAGGGTCACTGAAGCTTTCTTT. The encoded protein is CASSRDRVTEAFF.

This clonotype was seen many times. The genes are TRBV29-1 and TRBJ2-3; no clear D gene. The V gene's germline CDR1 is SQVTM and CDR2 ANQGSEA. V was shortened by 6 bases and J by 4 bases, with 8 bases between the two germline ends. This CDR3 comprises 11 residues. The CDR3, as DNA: TGCAGCGTGGTAGCCCCAGATACGCAGTATTTT. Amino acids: CSVVAPDTQYF.

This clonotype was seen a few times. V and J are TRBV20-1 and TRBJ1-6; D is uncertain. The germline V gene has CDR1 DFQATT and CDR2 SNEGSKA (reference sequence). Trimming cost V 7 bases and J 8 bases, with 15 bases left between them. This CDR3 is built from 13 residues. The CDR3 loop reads CSGRHGRDSPLHF. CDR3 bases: TGCAGTGGGAGACACGGACGGGATTCACCCCTCCACTTT.

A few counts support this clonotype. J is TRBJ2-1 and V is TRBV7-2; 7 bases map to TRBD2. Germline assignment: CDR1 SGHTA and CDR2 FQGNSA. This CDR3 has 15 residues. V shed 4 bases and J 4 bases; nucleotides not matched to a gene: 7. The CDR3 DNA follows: TGTGCCAGCAGCTCATGGGGGGGGACTTACAATGAGCAGTTCTTC. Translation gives CASSSWGGTYNEQFF.

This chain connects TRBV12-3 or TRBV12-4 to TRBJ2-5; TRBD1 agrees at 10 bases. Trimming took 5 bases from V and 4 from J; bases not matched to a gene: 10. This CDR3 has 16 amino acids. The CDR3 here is CASSETGGAGGETQYF. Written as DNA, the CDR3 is TGTGCCAGCAGTGAGACAGGGGGCGCCGGGGGAGAGACCCAGTACTTC.

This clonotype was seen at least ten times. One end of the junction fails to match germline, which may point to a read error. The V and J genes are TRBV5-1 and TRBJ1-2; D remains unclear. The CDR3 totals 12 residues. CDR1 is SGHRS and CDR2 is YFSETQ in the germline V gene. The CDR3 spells CASSLDGFGYTF. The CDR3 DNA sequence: TGTGCCAGCAGCTTAGATGGTTTTGGCTACACCTTC.

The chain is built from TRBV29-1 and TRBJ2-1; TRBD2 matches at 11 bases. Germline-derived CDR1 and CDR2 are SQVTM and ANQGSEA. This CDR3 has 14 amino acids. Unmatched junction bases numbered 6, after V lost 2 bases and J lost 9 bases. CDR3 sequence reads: CSVEMGSGGGEQFF. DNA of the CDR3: TGCAGCGTTGAAATGGGTAGCGGGGGGGGTGAGCAGTTCTTC.

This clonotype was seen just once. The CDR3 sequence is CASSQVAGLVYEQYF. CDR3 nucleotide sequence: TGTGCCAGCAGCCAAGTCGCAGGGCTGGTCTACGAGCAGTACTTC. V is TRBV4-2 and J is TRBJ2-5; perhaps TRBD1 as D (5 bases). The closer fit of TRBJ2-7 to the DNA end suggests the J call may be wrong. The CDR3 contains 15 residues. Germline V gene sequence: CDR1 LGHNA, CDR2 YNFKEQ.

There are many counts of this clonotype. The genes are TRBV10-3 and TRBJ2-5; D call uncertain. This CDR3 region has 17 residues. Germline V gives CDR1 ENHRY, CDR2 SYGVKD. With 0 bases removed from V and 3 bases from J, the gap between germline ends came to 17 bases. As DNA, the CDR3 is TGTGCCATCAGTGAGTCTCTGAGAGGAAGGGTGGAAGAGACCCAGTACTTC. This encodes CAISESLRGRVEETQYF.

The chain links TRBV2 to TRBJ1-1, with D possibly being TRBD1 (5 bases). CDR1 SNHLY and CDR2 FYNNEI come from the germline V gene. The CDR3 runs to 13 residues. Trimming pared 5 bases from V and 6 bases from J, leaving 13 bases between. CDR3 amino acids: CASSFQGTSEAFF. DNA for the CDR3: TGTGCCAGCAGTTTCCAGGGTACGTCTGAAGCTTTCTTT.

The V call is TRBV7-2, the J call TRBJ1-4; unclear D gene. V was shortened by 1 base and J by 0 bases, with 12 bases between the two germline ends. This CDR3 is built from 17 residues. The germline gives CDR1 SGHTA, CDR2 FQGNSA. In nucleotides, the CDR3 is TGTGCCAGCAGCTTAGAGGGCAGAATTTCAACTAATGAAAAACTGTTTTTT. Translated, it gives CASSLEGRISTNEKLFF.

The CDR3 region is CASSLVAAAEETQYF. In DNA, the CDR3 is TGTGCCAGCAGCTTAGTTGCGGCGGCGGAGGAGACCCAGTACTTC. The chain recombines TRBV7-2 with TRBJ2-5; D gene uncertain. The V end lost 1 base, the J end lost 5 bases, and 14 bases lay between the germline ends. Germline V lookup: CDR1 SGHTA, CDR2 FQGNSA. The CDR3 has 15 amino acids. The full variable domain, with the rest looked up from reference TRBV7-2 and TRBJ2-5, is GAGVSQSPSNKVTEKGKDVELRCDPISGHTALYWYRQSLGQGLEFLIYFQGNSAPDKSGLPSDRFSAERTGGSVSTLTIQRTQQEDSAVYLCASSLVAAAEETQYFGPGTRLLVL.